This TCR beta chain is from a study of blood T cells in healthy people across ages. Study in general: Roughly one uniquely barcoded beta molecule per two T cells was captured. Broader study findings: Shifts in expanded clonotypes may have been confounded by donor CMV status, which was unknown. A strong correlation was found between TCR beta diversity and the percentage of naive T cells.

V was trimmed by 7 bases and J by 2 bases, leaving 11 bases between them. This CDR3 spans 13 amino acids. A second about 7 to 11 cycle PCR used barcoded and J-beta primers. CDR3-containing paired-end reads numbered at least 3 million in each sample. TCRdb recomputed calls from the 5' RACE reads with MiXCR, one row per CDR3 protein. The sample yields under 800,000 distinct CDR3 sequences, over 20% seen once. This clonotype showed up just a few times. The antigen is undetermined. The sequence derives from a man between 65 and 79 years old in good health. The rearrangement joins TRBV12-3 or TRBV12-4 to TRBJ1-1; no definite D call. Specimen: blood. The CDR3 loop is CASKHTVNTEAFF. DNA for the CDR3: TGTGCCAGCAAGCACACCGTAAACACTGAAGCTTTCTTT.